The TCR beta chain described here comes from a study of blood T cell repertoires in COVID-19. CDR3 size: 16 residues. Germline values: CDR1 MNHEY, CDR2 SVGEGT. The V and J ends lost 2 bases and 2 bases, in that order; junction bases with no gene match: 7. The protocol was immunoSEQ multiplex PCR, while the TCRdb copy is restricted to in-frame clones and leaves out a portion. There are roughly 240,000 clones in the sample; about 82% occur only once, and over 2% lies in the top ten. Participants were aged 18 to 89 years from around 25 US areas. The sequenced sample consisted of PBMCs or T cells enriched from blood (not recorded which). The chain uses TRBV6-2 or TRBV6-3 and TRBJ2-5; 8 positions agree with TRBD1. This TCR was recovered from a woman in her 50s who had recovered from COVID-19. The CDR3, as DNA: TGTGCCAGCAGTTACAGCAGGACAGGGAGGCAAGAGACCCAGTACTTC. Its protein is CASSYSRTGRQETQYF.